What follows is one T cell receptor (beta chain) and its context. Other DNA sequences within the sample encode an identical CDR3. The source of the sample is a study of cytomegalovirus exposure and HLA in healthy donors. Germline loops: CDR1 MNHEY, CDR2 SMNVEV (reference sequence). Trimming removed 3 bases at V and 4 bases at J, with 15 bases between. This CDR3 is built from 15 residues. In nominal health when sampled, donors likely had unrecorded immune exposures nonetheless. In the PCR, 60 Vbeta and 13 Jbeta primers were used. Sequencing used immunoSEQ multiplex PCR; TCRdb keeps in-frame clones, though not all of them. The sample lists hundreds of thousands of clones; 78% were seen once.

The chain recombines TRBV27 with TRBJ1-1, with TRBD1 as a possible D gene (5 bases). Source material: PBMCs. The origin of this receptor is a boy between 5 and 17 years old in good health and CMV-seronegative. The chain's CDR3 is CASSFRGRGGTEAFF. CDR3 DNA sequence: TGTGCCAGCAGTTTCCGGGGACGGGGGGGCACTGAAGCTTTCTTT.